The clone carrying this TCR beta chain was detected only a few times. The data were obtained in a study of response to subunit inactivated influenza vaccine. TCRdb re-called the RT-PCR reads with MiXCR, one entry per CDR3 protein. The data contain about 170,000 distinct CDR3 sequences, 9.5% to 15% of them seen just once; the ten biggest clones take up approximately 30%. The CDR3 contains 15 residues. Germline loops: CDR1 MNHEY, CDR2 SVGEGT. Trimming at V came to 4 bases and at J to 3 bases, leaving 1 base not matched to a gene. These records were also assigned to another study, of T cells expressing NK-cell markers. That source adds: It was by 5'RACE template switching with UMIs that TCR beta cDNA was made. Sorted CD3+CD56+NKG2C+, CD3+CD56+NKG2C- and CD3+CD56-NKG2C+ T cells provided the TCR beta repertoires. The sorts in several experiments were restricted to alpha-beta TCR T cells by an anti-gamma-delta TCR antibody. The study found dominant NKG2C+ clonotypes at about 1.0-8% of CD8+ T cells in six donors. These clonotypes additionally ranked first within the CD3+CD56-NKG2C+ fraction of several donors.

The input for sequencing was CD8+ T cells sorted from PBMCs, taken approximately 12 days after vaccination. This chain links TRBV6-2 or TRBV6-3 with TRBJ2-2; 11 bases are shared with TRBD1. This TCR derives from a man aged 50 to 59 who received an inactivated influenza vaccine. CDR3 DNA: TGTGCCAGCAGTTCGGGACAGGGGGACACCGGGGAGCTGTTTTTT. It encodes CASSSGQGDTGELFF.